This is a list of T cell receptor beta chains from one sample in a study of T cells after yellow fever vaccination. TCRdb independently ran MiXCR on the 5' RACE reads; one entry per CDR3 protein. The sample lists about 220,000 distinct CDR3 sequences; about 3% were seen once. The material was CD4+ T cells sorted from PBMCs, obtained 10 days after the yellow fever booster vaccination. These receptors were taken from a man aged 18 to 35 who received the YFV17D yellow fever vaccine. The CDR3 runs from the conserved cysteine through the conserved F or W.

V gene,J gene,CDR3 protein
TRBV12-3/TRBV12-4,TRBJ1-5,CASSRDRISNQPQHF
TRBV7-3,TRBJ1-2,CASSPKTGRGYTF
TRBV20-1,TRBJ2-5,CSKYGRTHQEQTQYF
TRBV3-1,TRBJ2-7,CASSQGYSSYEQYF
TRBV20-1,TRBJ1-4,CSARDNNEKLFF
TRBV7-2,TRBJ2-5,CASSLETAQETQYF
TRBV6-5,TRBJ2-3,CASSGQRRDTQYF
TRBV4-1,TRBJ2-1,CASSQEYLWYNEQFF
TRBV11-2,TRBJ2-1,CASSPSVRSQFF
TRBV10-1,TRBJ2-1,CASSESRGRYNEQFF
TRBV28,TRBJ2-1,CASSAPGGSYNEQFF
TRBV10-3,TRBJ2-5,CAISDRVYQETQYF
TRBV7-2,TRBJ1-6,CASSLDSAGSPLHF
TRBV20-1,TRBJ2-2,CSARAQRRGNTGELFF
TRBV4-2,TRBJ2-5,CASSQGLGGGAETQYF
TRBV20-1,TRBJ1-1,CSARDRRAMNTEAFF
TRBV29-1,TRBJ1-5,CSVGWRNQPQHF
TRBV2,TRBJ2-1,CASKMASGVNEQFF
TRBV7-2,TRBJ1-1,CASSEIHRGTEAFF
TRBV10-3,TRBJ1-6,CAIRGQGDSPLHF
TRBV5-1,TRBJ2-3,CASGVTDTQYF
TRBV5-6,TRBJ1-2,CASSYSGHLYGYTF
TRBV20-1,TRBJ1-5,CSASRGNQPQHF
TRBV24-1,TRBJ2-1,CATSRQGWNEQFF
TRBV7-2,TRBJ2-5,CASSLTRTGGRGTQYF
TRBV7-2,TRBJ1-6,CASSPLSQVDSPLHF
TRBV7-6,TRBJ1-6,CASSPRQETSYNSPLHF
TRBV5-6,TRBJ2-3,CASSQGLAGSDTQYF
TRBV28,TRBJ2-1,CASSSGAYNEQFF
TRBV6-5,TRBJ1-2,CASSTTGAYGYTF
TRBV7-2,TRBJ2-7,CASSPGSGEQYF
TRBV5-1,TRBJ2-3,CASRTGGSRRDTQYF
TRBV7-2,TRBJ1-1,CASSFKMSREAFF
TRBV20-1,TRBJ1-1,CSARSNTEAFF
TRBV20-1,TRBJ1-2,CSAPDRDYGYTF
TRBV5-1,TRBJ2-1,CASSLDRAYNEQFF
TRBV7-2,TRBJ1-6,CASSLVSASPLHF
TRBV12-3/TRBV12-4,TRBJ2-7,CASSLSGIAEQYF
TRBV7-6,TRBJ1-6,CASSLGGQSSYNSPLHF
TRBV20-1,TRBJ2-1,CSARTSGGADEQFF
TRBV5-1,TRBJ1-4,CASRPGGDEKLFF
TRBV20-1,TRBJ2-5,CSAILGGAGETQYF
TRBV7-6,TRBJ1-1,CASSTEGHRNTEAFF
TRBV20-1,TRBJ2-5,CSANGDQETQYF